One sample yielded the 6 T cell receptor beta chains listed below, sequenced in a study of T cells in localized non-small cell lung cancer. Measured with immunoSEQ multiplex PCR; TCRdb has only the in-frame clones, and not every one. The sample shows about 11,000 clones, roughly four fifths of them seen only once. The material sequenced was peripheral blood mononuclear cells, taken before any cancer treatment. The source of these receptors is a female donor of 60 years or more with stage II lung adenocarcinoma.

The chain recombines TRBV6-1 with TRBJ1-5; D is undetermined. Germline V gives CDR1 MNHNS, CDR2 SASEGT. The CDR3 sequence is 15 residues long. V lost 6 bases, J lost 6 bases, and 18 bases lay in between. CDR3 in DNA: TGTGCCAGCAGGCCCCCGGGAGGGCTTGCTCAGCCCCAGCATTTT. Amino acid sequence: CASRPPGGLAQPQHF.

The genes are TRBV2 and TRBJ1-2, with D hard to call. Per germline, CDR1 SNHLY and CDR2 FYNNEI. Trimming shortened V by 0 bases and J by 1 base, and 9 bases separated the two germline ends. The CDR3 loop spans 15 amino acids. The DNA of the CDR3 is TGTGCCAGCAGTGAAGCTAGACTGATTAACTATGGCTACACCTTC. It encodes CASSEARLINYGYTF.

V gene TRBV6-6 combines with J gene TRBJ2-1, with 8 bases aligning to TRBD1. CDR3 size: 14 residues. The germline V gene encodes CDR1 MNHNY and CDR2 SVGAGI (reference sequence). V dropped 6 bases and J dropped 3; count of bases not matched to a gene: 4. The chain's CDR3 is CASRRTGNYNEQFF. The CDR3 nucleotides are TGTGCCAGCAGGCGGACAGGGAACTACAATGAGCAGTTCTTC.

The V and J genes are TRBV28 and TRBJ1-4; no definite D call. The V gene's germline CDR1 is MDHEN and CDR2 SYDVKM. The CDR3 sequence is 16 residues long. Between the trimmed V and J ends, which lost 5 bases and 7 bases, there was a span of 20 bases. DNA of the CDR3: TGTGCCAGCAGTCCCCTCGTTGGACTGCTAGGTGAAAAACTGTTTTTT. It is translated as CASSPLVGLLGEKLFF.

CDR3 nucleotides: TGTGCCAGCAGTTCTAGTCGACAAGAGACCCAGTACTTC. Translating it yields CASSSSRQETQYF. The chain links TRBV7-2 to TRBJ2-5; D is unclear. The CDR3 spans 13 residues. The V gene lost 6 bases and the J gene lost 2 bases, with 10 bases spanning the gap. The V gene's germline CDR1 is SGHTA and CDR2 FQGNSA.

The V gene is TRBV18, the J gene TRBJ1-5; D remains ambiguous. Trimming took off 4 bases at V and 5 bases at J, with 9 bases between the two ends. The CDR3 extends over 13 amino acids. Germline assignment: CDR1 KGHSH and CDR2 LQKENI. In nucleotides, the CDR3 is TGTGCCAGCTCACTCTATGAGGATCAGCCCCAGCATTTT. Amino acid sequence: CASSLYEDQPQHF.